What follows describes a single T cell receptor (beta chain). Its antigen is as yet unknown. Naive CD8 cells, CD45RO-negative and positively selected for CCR7, excluded terminally differentiated effector memory CD45RA+ cells. The source of the sample is a study of shared clonotypes between healthy human individuals. Study-level points and caveats: In this cohort, only blood was sampled, and tissue repertoires likely differ.

The assay used deep level. Sorted-subset replicate PCR reactions were performed with approximately 180 ng DNA, corresponding to tens of thousands of T cell genomes. Profiling relied on immunoSEQ multiplex PCR, and the TCRdb table lists in-frame clones only, not all of them. The sample has 2 million or so clones; approximately 94% are singletons. V dropped 2 bases and J dropped 1 base, with 13 bases sitting between them. The germline gives CDR1 SNHLY, CDR2 FYNNEI. The CDR3 is 16 amino acids. The sequence came from a man younger than 35 in good health. Sequencing was done on a sample of naive CD8+ T cells sorted from blood. The chain couples TRBV2 to TRBJ2-3; unclear D gene. The CDR3 here is CASSEHGRPGTDTQYF. The CDR3 bases are TGTGCCAGCAGTGAACATGGGCGGCCTGGCACAGATACGCAGTATTTT.